This T cell receptor (beta chain) was obtained from a study of shared clonotypes between healthy human individuals. Produced via immunoSEQ multiplex PCR; TCRdb's table is partial and in-frame only. The sample lists roughly 2.1 million clones; 85% to 95% were seen once. From germline, CDR1 is MNHEY and CDR2 SVGAGI. The V gene lost 0 bases and the J gene lost 10 bases, with 19 bases spanning the gap. The CDR3 loop spans 16 amino acids. Terminally differentiated effector memory CD45RA+ cells were excluded by CCR7 positive selection of CD45RO-negative cells. Input material: naive CD8+ T cells from PBMCs. This receptor was identified in a man between 18 and 35 years old in good health. Some clones in this sample may be carry-over from other donors' samples. This chain joins TRBV6-5 and TRBJ2-1, with D perhaps TRBD2 (5 bases). The CDR3 DNA sequence: TGTGCCAGCAGTTACTCGAGAGGGCTATCCGCTCTCGAGCAGTTCTTC. It codes for CASSYSRGLSALEQFF.